The clone carrying this T cell receptor (beta chain) was seen more than once but under ten times. Its antigen is still unknown. These data come from a study of T cells after yellow fever vaccination. Whole-study findings and limits: High-abundance clonotypes from the bulk population could contaminate FACS-sorted repertoires. It was the secondary response that reached its peak faster, day 5 versus 15, but it was weaker.

TCRdb re-called the 5' RACE reads with MiXCR, one entry per CDR3 protein. Here the sample spans over 250,000 distinct CDR3 sequences, roughly 4.3% being singletons. The TCR comes from a man younger than 35 who received the YFV17D yellow fever vaccine. Sequenced material: PBMCs, taken 5 days after the yellow fever booster vaccination.

This CDR3 is CASSSHRDRSYEQYF. The CDR3 DNA reads TGTGCCAGCAGCTCGCACCGGGACAGATCCTACGAGCAGTACTTC. The J gene is TRBJ2-7, the V gene TRBV7-9, with 7 bases that match TRBD1. The CDR3 extends over 15 amino acids. From germline, CDR1 is SEHNR and CDR2 FQNEAQ (reference sequence). With 4 bases clipped from V and 1 base from J, the junction kept 7 bases outside the gene matches. The whole variable domain, filled in from reference TRBV7-9 and TRBJ2-7, reads DTGVSQNPRHKITKRGQNVTFRCDPISEHNRLYWYRQTLGQGPEFLTYFQNEAQLEKSRLLSDRFSAERPKGSFSTLEIQRTEQGDSAMYLCASSSHRDRSYEQYFGPGTRLTVT.